Listed below are T cell receptor beta chains from one sample, sequenced in a study of shared clonotypes between healthy human individuals. Data came from immunoSEQ multiplex PCR; TCRdb stores just in-frame clones and leaves some out. Among millions of clones listed, just over 90% were seen once. Sequences were obtained from naive CD4+ T cells sorted from blood. These TCRs come from a man aged 18 to 29 in good health. Both conserved end residues are part of each CDR3. D genes are given only for firm matches.

d_gene,j_gene,len,v_gene,CDR3nt,CDR3aa
TRBD2,TRBJ2-7,13,TRBV30,TGTGCCGGATTACTAGCGGGAGTTAACGAGCAGTACTTC,CAGLLAGVNEQYF
-,TRBJ1-3,15,TRBV19,TGTGCCAGTAGTACGGTCAGGGGCTCTGGAAACACCATATATTTT,CASSTVRGSGNTIYF
-,TRBJ2-1,14,TRBV27,TGTGCCAGCAGTCGGGCGGGACTGACCGGGACGCAGTTCTTC,CASSRAGLTGTQFF
-,TRBJ2-3,16,TRBV5-4,TGTGCCAGCAGCTTGGGAGGGAATAGTGGCGCAGATACGCAGTATTTT,CASSLGGNSGADTQYF
-,TRBJ1-5,17,TRBV12-5,TGTGCTAGTGGTTTGGGGACAATTGCCGATAGCAATCAGCCCCAGCATTTT,CASGLGTIADSNQPQHF
TRBD2,TRBJ2-1,16,TRBV7-9,TGTGCCAGCAGCTTAGTGATACTAGCGGGGAACAATGAGCAGTTCTTC,CASSLVILAGNNEQFF
-,TRBJ2-5,15,TRBV6-5,TGTGCCAGCAGCCGAGGGGGGACCCGAGGGGAGACCCAGTACTTC,CASSRGGTRGETQYF
-,TRBJ2-7,15,TRBV28,TGTGCCAGCAGTTTAGCCGGGACAACCTCCTACGAGCAGTACTTC,CASSLAGTTSYEQYF
-,TRBJ2-3,14,TRBV9,TGTGCCAGCAGCAGCTCAGGGTTGACAGATACGCAGTATTTT,CASSSSGLTDTQYF
TRBD1,TRBJ1-5,12,TRBV29-1,TGCAGCGTTGGACAGGGGAATCAGCCCCAGCATTTT,CSVGQGNQPQHF
-,TRBJ2-1,15,TRBV10-3,TGTGCCATCAGTGATGACGGAAGCTCCTACAATGAGCAGTTCTTC,CAISDDGSSYNEQFF
TRBD1,TRBJ2-1,13,TRBV5-4,TGTGCCAGCACACGGACAGGGGTCAATGAGCAGTTCTTC,CASTRTGVNEQFF
TRBD2,TRBJ2-1,14,TRBV7-9,TGTGCCAGCAGCCCCCCCGGGAGGGCGGGTGAGCAGTTCTTC,CASSPPGRAGEQFF
-,TRBJ2-3,14,TRBV19,TGTGCCAGTAGTATTGGCGGCAGCACAGATACGCAGTATTTT,CASSIGGSTDTQYF
-,TRBJ1-1,18,TRBV7-3,TGTGCCAGCAGCCTCCTCCGCGGGCCGAAGAGCATGAACACTGAAGCTTTCTTT,CASSLLRGPKSMNTEAFF
-,TRBJ1-6,13,TRBV2,TGTGCCAGCCTAGGGACTTTTGTATCACCCCTCCACTTT,CASLGTFVSPLHF
-,TRBJ1-2,13,TRBV9,TGTGCCAGCAGCGCTGCAGGGAAGCCTGGCTACACCTTC,CASSAAGKPGYTF
TRBD2,TRBJ2-1,17,TRBV30,TGTGCCTGGGTGCCCGTACCGGGACTACAACAAGACAATGAGCAGTTCTTC,CAWVPVPGLQQDNEQFF